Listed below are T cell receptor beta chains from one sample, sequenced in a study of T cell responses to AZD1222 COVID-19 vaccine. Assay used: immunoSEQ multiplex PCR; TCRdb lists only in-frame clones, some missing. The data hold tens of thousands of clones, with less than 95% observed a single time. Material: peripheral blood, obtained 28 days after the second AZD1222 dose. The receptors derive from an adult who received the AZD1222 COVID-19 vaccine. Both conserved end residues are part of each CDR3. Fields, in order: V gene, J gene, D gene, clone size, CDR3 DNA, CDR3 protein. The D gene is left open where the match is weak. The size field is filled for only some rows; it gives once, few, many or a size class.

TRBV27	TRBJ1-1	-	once	TGTGCCAGCTTTTTCCGACAGAACACTGAAGCTTTCTTT	CASFFRQNTEAFF
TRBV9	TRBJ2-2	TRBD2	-	TGTGCCAGCAGCGTACTGCCAGCGGGGAATACCGGGGAGCTGTTTTTT	CASSVLPAGNTGELFF
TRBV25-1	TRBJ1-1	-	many	TGTGCCAGCAGCCGCGGGGGGGCGGCTGAAGCTTTCTTT	CASSRGGAAEAFF
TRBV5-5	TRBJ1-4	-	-	TGTGCCAGCAGCTTTGGGGGGGCCGGGGAAAAACTGTTTTTT	CASSFGGAGEKLFF
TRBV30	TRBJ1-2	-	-	TGTGCCTGGAGATGGGGTGGCGTCGGTGGCTACACCTTC	CAWRWGGVGGYTF
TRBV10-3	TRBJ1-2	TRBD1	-	TGTGCCATCAGCAGCGACAGGGAGGGGTATGGCTACACCTTC	CAISSDREGYGYTF
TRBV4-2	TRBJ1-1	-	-	TGTGCCAGCAGCCAAGATGCAAGGACATCGAACACTGAAGCTTTCTTT	CASSQDARTSNTEAFF
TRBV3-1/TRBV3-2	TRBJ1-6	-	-	TGTGCCAGCAGCCAAGTACCACCGGGTAACAATTCACCCCTCCACTTT	CASSQVPPGNNSPLHF
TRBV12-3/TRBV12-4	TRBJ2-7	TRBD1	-	TGTGCCAGCAGTACCGTCCCGGGACAGGGGCAGTACTTC	CASSTVPGQGQYF
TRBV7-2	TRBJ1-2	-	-	TGTGCCAGCAGCTTAATAGGGGCGGGTGGCTACACCTTC	CASSLIGAGGYTF
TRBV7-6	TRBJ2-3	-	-	TGTGCCAGCAGCTTAGGTTCGGCAGCGGATACGCAGTATTTT	CASSLGSAADTQYF
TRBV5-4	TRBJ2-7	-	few	TGTGCCAGCAGCCCGGACGGATTTGCCTACGAGCAGTACTTC	CASSPDGFAYEQYF
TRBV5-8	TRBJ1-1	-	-	TGTGCCAGCAGCCCCGGCGGCAGCAAACATAACACTGAAGCTTTCTTT	CASSPGGSKHNTEAFF
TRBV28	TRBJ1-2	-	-	TGTGCCAGCAGCCCCTTTAGTCAAGCTAACTATGGCTACACCTTC	CASSPFSQANYGYTF
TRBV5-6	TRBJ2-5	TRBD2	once	TGTGCCAGCGAAACTATGGGACTAGCGGGGCCCCAGGCCCAAGAGACCCAGTACTTC	CASETMGLAGPQAQETQYF
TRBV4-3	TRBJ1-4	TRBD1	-	TGCGCCAGCAGCCAAGACGCACGGACAGGTGGTGAAAAACTGTTTTTT	CASSQDARTGGEKLFF
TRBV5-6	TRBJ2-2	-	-	TGTGCCAGCAGCTTGTTTACTAGGAACACCGGGGAGCTGTTTTTT	CASSLFTRNTGELFF
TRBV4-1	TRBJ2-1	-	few	TGCGCCAGCAGCCAAGATCGGGCAGAGGCGGGGAATGAGCAGTTCTTC	CASSQDRAEAGNEQFF
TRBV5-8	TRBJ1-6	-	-	TGTGCCAGCAGCTTTGGAGGTCCCCGTTCACCCCTCCACTTT	CASSFGGPRSPLHF
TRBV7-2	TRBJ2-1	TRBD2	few	TGTGCCAGCAGCAGGGACCGGGGGGGCAACAATGAGCAGTTCTTC	CASSRDRGGNNEQFF
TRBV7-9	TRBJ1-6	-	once	TGTGCCAGCAGCCGGGACGGAGGTAATTCACCCCTCCACTTT	CASSRDGGNSPLHF
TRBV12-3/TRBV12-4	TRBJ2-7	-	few	TGTGCCAGCAGCCAAGTTGATTCCTACGAGCAGTACTTC	CASSQVDSYEQYF
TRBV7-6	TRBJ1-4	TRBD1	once	TGTGCCAGCAGCCCGCGGACAGGGAGGGAGGAAAAACTGTTTTTT	CASSPRTGREEKLFF
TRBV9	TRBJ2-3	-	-	TGTGCCAGCAGCGTCTTAGCGGGCACAGATACGCAGTATTTT	CASSVLAGTDTQYF
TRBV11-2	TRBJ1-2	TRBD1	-	TGTGCCAGCAGCACCTCGGGACAGGGAATTTATGGCTACACCTTC	CASSTSGQGIYGYTF
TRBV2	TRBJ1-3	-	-	TGTGCCAGCAGTGGGGGGTCGGGGGCCTCTGGAAACACCATATATTTT	CASSGGSGASGNTIYF
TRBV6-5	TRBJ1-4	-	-	TGTGCCAGCAGTTACCCCTGGACTGAAAAACTGTTTTTT	CASSYPWTEKLFF
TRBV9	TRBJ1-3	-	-	TGTGCCAGCAGCGTAGAGGCGGACTCTGGAAACACCATATATTTT	CASSVEADSGNTIYF
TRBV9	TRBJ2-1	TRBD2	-	TGTGCCAGCAGCGTAGAGGGGTCGGGGGGTCGTGAGCAGTTCTTC	CASSVEGSGGREQFF
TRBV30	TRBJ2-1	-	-	TGTGCCCTACAGGGTATTTATGAGCAGTTCTTC	CALQGIYEQFF
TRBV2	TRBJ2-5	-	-	TGTGCCAGCAGTGAAAAAGGGGGGGTAGGGACCCAGTACTTC	CASSEKGGVGTQYF
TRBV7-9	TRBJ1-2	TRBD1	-	TGTGCCAGCAGCTTAGAGTTGGCGGGACAGAACTACACCTTC	CASSLELAGQNYTF
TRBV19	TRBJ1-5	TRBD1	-	TGTGCCAGTAGCCCGGGACAGGGCAATCAGCCCCAGCATTTT	CASSPGQGNQPQHF